This is a list of T cell receptor beta chains from one sample in a study of T cell responses to AZD1222 COVID-19 vaccine. TCRdb keeps only in-frame clones here, not all; method: immunoSEQ multiplex PCR. The repertoire includes over 150,000 clones, roughly nine tenths of them detected once, and under 4% sits in the top ten. This specimen consisted of peripheral blood, obtained 28 days after the second AZD1222 dose. The receptors shown here come from an adult who received the AZD1222 COVID-19 vaccine. The CDR3 runs from the conserved cysteine through the conserved F or W. The order of the fields is D gene, V gene, J gene, clone size, CDR3 DNA, CDR3 protein. The D gene is left open where the match is weak. Only part of the rows carry a size: once, few, many, or a class if the clone is expanded.

NA	TRBV19	TRBJ2-5	NA	TGTGCCAGTAGTCCCGCTACCACCCGAGGAGTAGAGACCCAGTACTTC	CASSPATTRGVETQYF
NA	TRBV7-2	TRBJ1-4	NA	TGTGCCAGCAGCATTAGCAGGGAAGCCAAAAAACTGTTTTTT	CASSISREAKKLFF
TRBD1	TRBV14	TRBJ1-4	NA	TGTGCCAGCAGCCACAGGGGGCCTGCCGGGGATAATGAAAAACTGTTTTTT	CASSHRGPAGDNEKLFF
TRBD2	TRBV6-5	TRBJ2-3	NA	TGTGCCAGCAGTTCCGGGACTAGCGGGAGGGCGTGGGGGCAGTATTTT	CASSSGTSGRAWGQYF
NA	TRBV7-9	TRBJ2-7	NA	TGTGCCAGCAGCTCGACAGGCTCCTACGAGCAGTACTTC	CASSSTGSYEQYF
NA	TRBV28	TRBJ1-5	NA	TGTGCCACCCGACAGAAAGTTTATAGCAATCAGCCCCAGCATTTT	CATRQKVYSNQPQHF
NA	TRBV28	TRBJ2-7	few	TGTGCCAGCAGTTTACGTCAGGGAGGGCAGTACTTC	CASSLRQGGQYF
NA	TRBV7-6	TRBJ1-5	few	TGTGCCAGCAGCCCTACGACAGCGTGGAATCAGCCCCAGCATTTT	CASSPTTAWNQPQHF
TRBD2	TRBV27	TRBJ2-1	NA	TGTGCCAGCAGCCGAAAGACTAGCGGGATTATGAATGAGCAGTTCTTC	CASSRKTSGIMNEQFF
NA	TRBV9	TRBJ2-6	NA	TGTGCCAGCAGCGTATCCCTATCTGGGGCCAACGTCCTGACTTTC	CASSVSLSGANVLTF